This TCR beta chain was identified in a study of identical twins. General study results and limits: The study drew conclusions from cross-sectional statistical analysis, not from following the same donors. Insertions were reduced in abundant cord blood beta clonotypes but not in memory repertoires.

This clonotype was counted only a few times. Antigen specificity is unknown. CDR1 is PRHDT and CDR2 is FYEKMQ in the germline V gene (reference sequence). The CDR3 sequence is 12 residues long. Trimming took off 2 bases at V and 5 bases at J, with 6 bases between the two ends. Template switching created a universal primer site, and the cDNA included unique molecular identifiers. TCRdb analysed the 5' RACE reads with MiXCR anew, one entry per CDR3 protein. This sample yields about 720,000 distinct CDR3 sequences, of which under 9% are seen a single time; roughly 0.9% belongs to the top ten. These data also formed part of another study, on yellow fever vaccine responses in identical twins.

The chain carries TRBV13 and TRBJ2-5; D remains unclear. Sequencing input: PBMCs. The receptor comes from a woman aged 18-29 years in good health. The CDR3 DNA is TGTGCCAGCAGCTTAATGAGGGAGACCCAGTACTTC. Its protein is CASSLMRETQYF.